This T cell receptor beta chain was found in a study of blood T cells in healthy people across ages. Healthy Caucasian individuals from Russia aged about 6 to 100 served as donors. Study results and limitations: With donor CMV status unknown, expanded clonotype changes were possibly confounded. Across the age range, TCR beta diversity per million T cells fell in a roughly linear way. Relative to aged donors, long-lived donors carried more naive CD4+ cells and displayed higher diversity.

The second PCR ran about 6 to 12 cycles with a sample-barcoded 5' primer and J-beta primers. One entry per CDR3 protein results from TCRdb running MiXCR on the 5' RACE reads. The repertoire includes hundreds of thousands of distinct CDR3 sequences, about 54% of them detected once, and approximately 40% sits in the top ten. Concerning this clonotype itself: The antigen remains unidentified.

V lost 3 bases and J lost 4; bases outside the gene matches: 4. The germline gives CDR1 ENHRY, CDR2 SYGVKD. There are 14 residues in the CDR3. J is TRBJ2-7 and V is TRBV10-3; 9 bases are shared with TRBD2. This TCR was sampled from a man in his 60s in good health. Specimen: blood. CDR3 DNA sequence: TGTGCCATCAGTGACCTAGCGGGGACATACGAGCAGTACTTC. Its protein product is CAISDLAGTYEQYF.